This T cell receptor (beta chain) was identified during a study of blood T cell repertoires in COVID-19. Study details: Some COVID-19 samples were acute and others convalescent; all came from the United States, Italy and Spain. PBMCs, B-cell-depleted T cells, or T cells provided the cDNA or gDNA that made up the material.

Per the original data handling: Amplification from reference gene primers served as the basis for estimated nucleated cell counts. TCRdb's table, derived via immunoSEQ multiplex PCR, lists solely in-frame clones and lacks some. The D gene and trimming were derived from the DNA, and the V and J assignments and clone size from that table. The sample records about 240,000 clones, roughly four fifths being singletons. Looked up from germline, CDR1 is LGHNA and CDR2 is YSLEER. The CDR3 has 20 residues. Trimming at V came to 0 bases and at J to 0 bases, leaving 6 bases not matched to a gene. The sequencing sample was made of peripheral blood. V gene TRBV4-3 combines with J gene TRBJ2-1, with 15 positions matching TRBD2. The receptor was derived from a woman aged 60-70 years with active or convalescent COVID-19. The CDR3 loop reads CASSQEGLAGGPSSYNEQFF. In DNA form, the CDR3 reads TGCGCCAGCAGCCAAGAAGGACTAGCGGGGGGGCCTAGCTCCTACAATGAGCAGTTCTTC.